This passage covers 6 T cell receptor beta chains from one sample sequenced in a study of shared clonotypes between healthy human individuals. Naive-designated CD8 cells lacked CD45RO, were positively enriched for CCR7, and omitted terminally differentiated effector memory CD45RA+ cells. Produced via immunoSEQ multiplex PCR; TCRdb's table is partial and in-frame only. The repertoire consists of around 2.1 million clones, with about 93% occurring once and the leading ten covering 1.5% to 2%. Material: naive CD8+ T cells from PBMCs. These receptor sequences come from a young man in good health. Some clones in this sample may be carry-over from other donors' samples.

V gene TRBV10-3 combines with J gene TRBJ2-1; 12 bases fit TRBD2. Germline V gene data show CDR1 as ENHRY and CDR2 as SYGVKD. The CDR3 is 18 residues long. J lost 5 bases, V lost 3 bases, and 11 bases had no gene match. The CDR3 DNA sequence: TGTGCCATCAGTGACCCGACTAGCGGGAGACCGGGGAACAATGAGCAGTTCTTC. Residues: CAISDPTSGRPGNNEQFF.

The table lists this clone with a count of one. Other DNA sequences in this sample translate to the same CDR3. The V call is TRBV6-4, the J call TRBJ2-2; D is possibly TRBD2 (5 bases). With 2 bases removed from V and 4 bases from J, the gap between germline ends came to 5 bases. The CDR3 totals 13 residues. Germline V gene sequence: CDR1 MRHNA, CDR2 SNTAGT. The CDR3, as DNA: TGTGCCAGCAGTGACCGGGGCACCGGGGAGCTGTTTTTT. It translates to CASSDRGTGELFF.

This clone has just one count. This chain joins TRBV13 and TRBJ1-4, with D unresolved. The CDR3 length is 15 residues. Trimming took 4 bases from V and 8 from J, leaving 17 bases between them. In germline, CDR1 is PRHDT, CDR2 FYEKMQ (reference sequence). The CDR3 nucleotides read TGTGCCAGCAGCTCCTGGACGGATATCGGGGAAAAACTGTTTTTT. This gives the protein CASSSWTDIGEKLFF.

This clone was counted once. The chain combines TRBV28 with TRBJ2-7, with a weak D call TRBD1 (5 bases). This CDR3 spans 15 amino acids. The V end lost 1 base, the J end lost 0 bases, and 10 bases lay between the germline ends. Germline V gives CDR1 MDHEN, CDR2 SYDVKM. The CDR3, as DNA: TGTGCCAGCAGTTTATCTGGACAATTCTCCTACGAGCAGTACTTC. Translating gives CASSLSGQFSYEQYF.

The chain employs TRBV27 and TRBJ2-4; tentative D call: TRBD2 (6 bases). The CDR3 extends over 16 amino acids. The V gene lost 0 bases and the J gene lost 6 bases, with 15 bases spanning the gap. Per the germline V gene, CDR1 is MNHEY and CDR2 is SMNVEV (reference sequence). The CDR3 region is CASSLSRWPGGNIQYF. The DNA of the CDR3 is TGTGCCAGCAGTTTATCGCGTTGGCCCGGGGGAAACATTCAGTACTTC.

Note on this clone: Other DNA sequences in this specimen translate into the identical CDR3. The V and J genes are TRBV6-6 and TRBJ2-1; D is unresolved. Trimming shortened V by 0 bases and J by 10 bases, and 7 bases separated the two germline ends. Per germline, CDR1 MNHNY and CDR2 SVGAGI (reference sequence). This CDR3 comprises 12 residues. The CDR3 coding sequence is TGTGCCAGCAGTTACTCACTCGGAGAGCAGTTCTTC. Translation: CASSYSLGEQFF.